Listed here are 12 T cell receptor beta chains from one sample, sequenced in a study of cytomegalovirus exposure and HLA in healthy donors. Sequencing used immunoSEQ multiplex PCR; TCRdb keeps in-frame clones, though not all of them. The sample shows 65,000 to 90,000 clones, 70% to 90% of them seen only once. Specimen: PBMCs. Source of these receptors: a woman younger than 30 in good health and CMV-seropositive.

V gene TRBV2 combines with J gene TRBJ2-7, with 12 bases identical to TRBD2. CDR3 length: 15 amino acids. The ends lost 6 bases at V and 1 base at J; junction bases unmatched: 4. CDR1 is SNHLY, CDR2 FYNNEI, per germline. The CDR3: CASSRLAGASYEQYF. The CDR3 region has the DNA TGTGCCAGCAGCCGACTAGCGGGGGCTTCCTACGAGCAGTACTTC. Drawing the rest from reference TRBV2 and TRBJ2-7, the complete variable domain is EPEVTQTPSHQVTQMGQEVILRCVPISNHLYFYWYRQILGQKVEFLVSFYNNEISEKSEIFDDQFSVERPDGSNFTLKIRSTKLEDSAMYFCASSRLAGASYEQYFGPGTRLTVT.

This chain links TRBV15 with TRBJ1-5; D unresolved. V was shortened by 6 bases and J by 1 base, with 7 bases between the two germline ends. This CDR3 has 13 residues. In germline, CDR1 is LNHNV, CDR2 YYDKDF (reference sequence). The CDR3 here is CATSHGSNQPQHF. The CDR3 DNA reads TGTGCCACCAGTCACGGGAGCAATCAGCCCCAGCATTTT.

The chain is built from TRBV7-9 and TRBJ2-5; 12 bases match TRBD1. This CDR3 region has 19 residues. The V gene's germline CDR1 is SEHNR and CDR2 FQNEAQ (reference sequence). V gave up 1 base and J gave up 4 bases; unmatched junction bases: 13. CDR3 protein: CASSLVMTWDRGRAETQYF. The DNA of the CDR3 is TGTGCCAGCAGCTTAGTTATGACCTGGGACAGGGGGCGCGCAGAGACCCAGTACTTC.

This chain uses TRBV7-2 with TRBJ2-7, with D hard to call. Trimming shortened V by 1 base and J by 3 bases, and 10 bases separated the two germline ends. Germline CDR1 reads SGHTA; CDR2 reads FQGNSA. The CDR3 contains 14 residues. The CDR3 region is CASSLGRSNYEQYF. In nucleotides, the CDR3 is TGTGCCAGCAGCTTAGGTAGAAGCAACTACGAGCAGTACTTC. The variable domain in full, completed from reference TRBV7-2 and TRBJ2-7, reads GAGVSQSPSNKVTEKGKDVELRCDPISGHTALYWYRQSLGQGLEFLIYFQGNSAPDKSGLPSDRFSAERTGGSVSTLTIQRTQQEDSAVYLCASSLGRSNYEQYFGPGTRLTVT.

The V gene is TRBV29-1, the J gene TRBJ2-1, with 7 bases fitting TRBD2. Germline V gene lookup returns CDR1 SQVTM and CDR2 ANQGSEA. V dropped 2 bases and J dropped 10; count of bases not matched to a gene: 2. CDR3 length: 11 amino acids. CDR3 bases: TGCAGCGTTGAATCGGGACTAGAGCAGTTCTTC. It encodes CSVESGLEQFF.

This chain connects TRBV6-6 to TRBJ2-7; 8 bases are a match to TRBD1. Germline loops: CDR1 MNHNY, CDR2 SVGAGI (reference sequence). Trimming cost V 4 bases and J 0 bases; bases outside gene matches: 8. This CDR3 is 16 amino acids long. CDR3 nucleotides: TGTGCCAGCAGTTCCCCGAGGACAGGGAGCTCCTACGAGCAGTACTTC. Amino acids: CASSSPRTGSSYEQYF.

This clone was counted once. The rearrangement uses TRBV27 and TRBJ2-1; TRBD2 is a possible D gene (6 bases). Germline CDR1 reads MNHEY; CDR2 reads SMNVEV (reference sequence). This CDR3 has 16 residues. With 3 bases removed from V and 4 bases from J, the gap between germline ends came to 16 bases. The DNA for the CDR3 is TGTGCCAGCAGTTTGCTGGGAGGCGGGGATTACAATGAGCAGTTCTTC. It encodes CASSLLGGGDYNEQFF.

The CDR3 coding sequence is TGTGCCAGCAGCGTAGTGGGTAGCGGGGGGGCCAATGAGCAGTTCTTC. Protein product: CASSVVGSGGANEQFF. This rearrangement joins TRBV9 to TRBJ2-1; TRBD2 matches at 11 bases. J was trimmed by 6 bases and V by 0 bases; bases with no gene match: 5. This CDR3 is 16 amino acids long. Germline CDR1 and CDR2: SGDLS and YYNGEE.

This rearrangement joins TRBV18 to TRBJ2-1; 7 nucleotides match TRBD1. With 3 bases clipped from V and 8 bases from J, the junction kept 16 bases outside the gene matches. CDR3 length: 17 residues. The germline CDR1 and CDR2 sequences are KGHSH and LQKENI. Here the CDR3 DNA reads TGTGCCAGCTCACCGCTTGACAGGGCGAAGAATGTCCATGAGCAGTTCTTC. Residues: CASSPLDRAKNVHEQFF.

As for this clone: This same CDR3 is encoded by further DNA sequences in the sample. V gene TRBV13 combines with J gene TRBJ1-2, with D possibly being TRBD1 (6 bases). The CDR3 sequence is 15 residues long. Trimming cost V 5 bases and J 0 bases, with 13 bases left between them. Germline assignment: CDR1 PRHDT and CDR2 FYEKMQ (reference sequence). The CDR3 loop is CASSTRDTSNYGYTF. CDR3 nucleotide sequence: TGTGCCAGCAGCACCCGGGACACTTCTAACTATGGCTACACCTTC.

The rearrangement links TRBV6-5 to TRBJ2-7; D might be TRBD1 (7 bases). V dropped 6 bases and J dropped 2 bases, with 17 bases sitting between them. This CDR3 has 15 residues. The germline V gene has CDR1 MNHEY and CDR2 SVGAGI. DNA of the CDR3: TGTGCCAGCAGGGGGGGACGACAGGGTGCCTACGAGCAGTACTTC. It codes for CASRGGRQGAYEQYF.

This CDR3 is CASSGTGNQPQHF. Here the CDR3 DNA reads TGTGCCAGTAGCGGGACTGGCAATCAGCCCCAGCATTTT. The rearrangement uses TRBV19 and TRBJ1-5; a possible D gene is TRBD1 (5 bases). The germline V gene encodes CDR1 LNHDA and CDR2 SQIVND (reference sequence). The CDR3 length is 13 residues. Trimming took 6 bases from V and 2 from J, leaving 8 bases between them.